A single sample is the source of the 14 T cell receptor beta chains below, sequenced in a study of cytomegalovirus exposure and HLA in healthy donors. PCR primers comprised 60 Vbeta and 13 Jbeta primers. Here immunoSEQ multiplex PCR was the method, and the copy in TCRdb shows in-frame clones only, minus some. The sample shows over 150,000 clones, around 75% of them seen only once. The sequencing input was PBMCs. Receptors were obtained from a male donor in good health and CMV-seronegative.

The chain uses TRBV27 and TRBJ2-7; D not certain. Germline V CDR1 and CDR2: MNHEY, SMNVEV (reference sequence). The CDR3 is 14 amino acids. V was pared by 3 bases and J by 0 bases, with 9 bases between. The CDR3 is CASSFSVSSYEQYF. The CDR3 DNA sequence: TGTGCCAGCAGTTTTTCTGTGAGCTCCTACGAGCAGTACTTC.

Regarding this clone: In the same sample, other DNA sequences code for this CDR3. The V and J genes are TRBV28 and TRBJ1-5, with 10 bases fitting TRBD1. The V gene's germline CDR1 is MDHEN and CDR2 SYDVKM. This CDR3 is built from 16 residues. Losses at the gene ends were 5 bases for V and 12 bases for J; bases not matched to a gene: 16. CDR3 protein: CASSPGTGETGLRQHF. The CDR3 DNA follows: TGTGCCAGCAGTCCCGGGACAGGGGAAACCGGATTGCGCCAGCATTTT. Filled out from reference TRBV28 and TRBJ1-5, the complete variable domain reads DVKVTQSSRYLVKRTGEKVFLECVQDMDHENMFWYRQDPGLGLRLIYFSYDVKMKEKGDIPEGYSVSREKKERFSLILESASTNQTSMYLCASSPGTGETGLRQHFGDGTRLSIL.

The rearrangement links TRBV28 to TRBJ1-5, with TRBD1 identical over 7 bases. Germline V gene lookup returns CDR1 MDHEN and CDR2 SYDVKM. The CDR3 runs 14 residues. The V segment lost 3 bases and the J segment 8 bases; nucleotides outside the gene matches: 7. The CDR3: CASSFTRGIKPQHF. CDR3 nucleotides: TGTGCCAGCAGTTTTACCAGGGGGATAAAGCCCCAGCATTTT.

The chain employs TRBV5-1 and TRBJ2-3, with D hard to call. The CDR3 spans 12 residues. Trimming pared 3 bases from V and 2 bases from J, leaving 4 bases between. The germline V gene encodes CDR1 SGHRS and CDR2 YFSETQ. The CDR3 here is CASSSFTDTQYF. CDR3 nucleotides: TGCGCCAGCAGCTCTTTCACAGATACGCAGTATTTT.

This clone has only a few counts. The chain has TRBV7-3 and TRBJ1-6; 7 nucleotides agree with TRBD1. CDR3 size: 15 residues. Germline V gene sequence: CDR1 SGHTA, CDR2 FQGTGA. The V gene end was trimmed by 2 bases and the J gene end by 9 bases; junction bases not matched to a gene: 7. CDR3: CASSLSQGEGSPLHF. The CDR3 region has the DNA TGTGCCAGCAGCTTATCCCAGGGGGAAGGTTCACCCCTCCACTTT. Complete variable domain (other parts from reference TRBV7-3 and TRBJ1-6): GAGVSQTPSNKVTEKGKYVELRCDPISGHTALYWYRQSLGQGPEFLIYFQGTGAADDSGLPNDRFFAVRPEGSVSTLKIQRTERGDSAVYLCASSLSQGEGSPLHFGNGTRLTVT.

This chain connects TRBV30 to TRBJ1-2, with 7 positions matching TRBD1. CDR3 length equals 13 residues. Germline values: CDR1 GTSNPN, CDR2 SVGIG (reference sequence). Unmatched junction bases numbered 6, after V lost 0 bases and J lost 8 bases. The CDR3 DNA reads TGTGCCTGGAGTGTAACCCAGGGGGGCGGCTACACCTTC. It translates to CAWSVTQGGGYTF. Based on the CDR3 plus reference TRBV30 and TRBJ1-2, the full variable domain is SQTIHQWPATLVQPVGSPLSLECTVEGTSNPNLYWYRQAAGRGLQLLFYSVGIGQISSEVPQNLSASRPQDRQFILSSKKLLLSDSGFYLCAWSVTQGGGYTFGSGTRLTVV.

V is TRBV28 and J is TRBJ2-1; D uncertain. V was clipped by 5 bases and J by 8 bases, with 7 bases between them. From germline, CDR1 is MDHEN and CDR2 SYDVKM. This CDR3 has 11 amino acids. CDR3 sequence (DNA): TGTGCCAGCAGTATTCCGGATGAGCAGTTCTTC. It yields the protein CASSIPDEQFF. Complete variable domain (other parts from reference TRBV28 and TRBJ2-1): DVKVTQSSRYLVKRTGEKVFLECVQDMDHENMFWYRQDPGLGLRLIYFSYDVKMKEKGDIPEGYSVSREKKERFSLILESASTNQTSMYLCASSIPDEQFFGPGTRLTVL.

This sequence joins TRBV5-4 and TRBJ2-3, with TRBD2 matching 7 bases. Germline V lookup: CDR1 SGHNT, CDR2 YYREEE (reference sequence). The V and J ends lost 3 bases and 3 bases, in that order; junction bases with no gene match: 7. CDR3 size: 15 residues. The CDR3 protein is CASSSPGRETDTQYF. CDR3 coding DNA: TGTGCCAGCAGCTCCCCCGGGCGGGAGACAGATACGCAGTATTTT.

V usage is TRBV1 and J usage is TRBJ1-5. TRBV1 is assigned pseudogene status. This CDR3 is built from 20 residues. The CDR3: CTSSQLKTAARPRSNQPQHF. The DNA for the CDR3 is TGCACCAGCAGCCAATTAAAAACAGCGGCGAGACCTCGGAGCAATCAGCCCCAGCATTTT.

The chain carries TRBV27 and TRBJ1-2; 7 nucleotides line up with TRBD1. The CDR3 runs 13 residues. Germline loops: CDR1 MNHEY, CDR2 SMNVEV (reference sequence). J gave up 5 bases and V 6 bases, and 6 bases lay outside the gene matches. DNA for the CDR3: TGTGCCAGCAGACCCGGGACAGCATATGGCTACACCTTC. Translated, it gives CASRPGTAYGYTF.

This chain's CDR3 is CASGREGWSTDTQYF. In nucleotides, the CDR3 is TGTGCCTCCGGGCGGGAGGGCTGGAGCACAGATACGCAGTATTTT. This chain links TRBV4-2 with TRBJ2-3; 9 bases fit TRBD2. The CDR3 is 15 residues long. Trimming took 11 bases from V and 0 from J; bases not matched to a gene: 9. Germline loops: CDR1 LGHNA, CDR2 YNFKEQ.

The gene calls are TRBV6-5 and TRBJ2-7; possibly TRBD2 for D (5 bases). V was cut by 4 bases and J by 4 bases, with 14 bases left in between. CDR3 length: 14 residues. Germline V CDR1 and CDR2: MNHEY, SVGAGI. CDR3: CASSSPGKLYEQYF. In DNA form, the CDR3 reads TGTGCCAGCAGTTCCCCCGGGAAGCTTTACGAGCAGTACTTC.

This chain connects TRBV28 to TRBJ2-5; TRBD1 is a possible D gene (6 bases). Trimming left V 3 bases short and J 0 bases short, with 11 bases between. The CDR3 sequence is 15 residues long. Germline assignment: CDR1 MDHEN and CDR2 SYDVKM. The CDR3 sequence: CASSFRGSNQETQYF. The DNA of the CDR3 is TGTGCCAGCAGTTTCAGGGGCTCGAACCAAGAGACCCAGTACTTC.

The chain employs TRBV6-1 and TRBJ1-3, with 7 bases aligning to TRBD1. The V gene end was trimmed by 4 bases and the J gene end by 3 bases; junction bases not matched to a gene: 3. The CDR3 loop spans 14 amino acids. Looked up from germline, CDR1 is MNHNS and CDR2 is SASEGT. The DNA for the CDR3 is TGTGCCAGCAGTGGCGCAGGGGGTGGAAACACCATATATTTT. This translates into CASSGAGGGNTIYF.